What follows are 10 T cell receptor beta chains derived from one specimen sequenced in a study of response to subunit inactivated influenza vaccine. Via MiXCR, TCRdb re-called the RT-PCR reads, giving one row per CDR3 protein. The sample records about 650,000 distinct CDR3 sequences, around 14% being singletons. The source was PBMCs from blood, collected approximately 12 days after vaccination. The receptors were gathered from a man aged 50-60 years who received an inactivated influenza vaccine.

The chain links TRBV15 to TRBJ1-2; the D gene is possibly TRBD1 (6 bases). Trimming took off 2 bases at V and 8 bases at J, with 15 bases between the two ends. CDR1 is LNHNV, CDR2 YYDKDF, per germline (reference sequence). CDR3 length: 14 amino acids. The CDR3 loop reads CATSRKTGFYGYTF. As DNA, the CDR3 is TGTGCCACCAGCAGAAAAACAGGGTTCTACGGCTACACCTTC.

The chain links TRBV12-3 or TRBV12-4 to TRBJ2-1; no clear D. The V gene lost 3 bases and the J gene lost 7 bases, with 7 bases spanning the gap. The CDR3 spans 12 residues. The CDR3 nucleotides read TGTGCCAGCAGTTTTATCACGAATGAGCAGTTCTTC. Protein: CASSFITNEQFF.

This clonotype showed up just a few times. The chain has TRBV7-3 and TRBJ2-7, with 8 bases identical to TRBD2. The CDR3 contains 14 residues. Germline CDR1 and CDR2: SGHTA and FQGTGA. With 1 base clipped from V and 5 bases from J, the junction kept 4 bases outside the gene matches. CDR3 nucleotide sequence: TGTGCCAGCAGCTTAAACGGGAGGGCGAACGAGCAGTACTTC. It specifies CASSLNGRANEQYF.

This clonotype came up once. This chain links TRBV7-3 with TRBJ2-1; TRBD2 is a possible D gene (6 bases). Trimming shortened V by 0 bases and J by 8 bases, and 8 bases separated the two germline ends. The germline gives CDR1 SGHTA, CDR2 FQGTGA. The CDR3 loop spans 13 amino acids. This CDR3 is CASSLTRLDEQFF. The CDR3 DNA reads as TGTGCCAGCAGCTTAACCCGACTAGATGAGCAGTTCTTC.

V gene TRBV6-1 combines with J gene TRBJ1-2; D gene ambiguous. Trimming stripped 5 bases from V and 2 bases from J, with 12 bases between. Germline CDR1 MNHNS, CDR2 SASEGT. The CDR3 contains 14 residues. DNA for the CDR3: TGTGCCAGCAGTCGCGGAGCCGCGAACTATGGCTACACCTTC. Its protein product is CASSRGAANYGYTF.

The chain recombines TRBV20-1 with TRBJ2-1; 14 nucleotides match TRBD2. This CDR3 comprises 16 residues. V lost 5 bases and J lost 7; bases outside the gene matches: 10. CDR1 is DFQATT and CDR2 is SNEGSKA in the germline V gene (reference sequence). Here the CDR3 DNA reads TGCAGTGCTTCCGGGACTAGCGGGAGAAATAGGAATGAGCAGTTCTTC. As protein: CSASGTSGRNRNEQFF.

The chain employs TRBV9 and TRBJ2-7; 7 bases line up with TRBD2. Germline values: CDR1 SGDLS, CDR2 YYNGEE. There are 15 residues in the CDR3. V shed 2 bases and J 6 bases; nucleotides not matched to a gene: 11. The CDR3 loop reads CASSVGGSSPLEQYF. CDR3 in DNA: TGTGCCAGCAGCGTGGGGGGGTCCTCGCCCCTCGAGCAGTACTTC. Full variable domain (remainder filled in from reference TRBV9 and TRBJ2-7): DSGVTQTPKHLITATGQRVTLRCSPRSGDLSVYWYQQSLDQGLQFLIQYYNGEERAKGNILERFSAQQFPDLHSELNLSSLELGDSALYFCASSVGGSSPLEQYFGPGTRLTVT.

This clonotype was recorded at least ten times. V gene TRBV6-2 or TRBV6-3 combines with J gene TRBJ2-7; TRBD2 matches 8 bases. The germline gives CDR1 MNHEY, CDR2 SVGEGT. V lost 6 bases to trimming and J lost 2 bases; unmatched junction nucleotides: 3. This CDR3 is 13 amino acids long. This chain's CDR3 is CASRSGGTYEQYF. CDR3 nucleotide sequence: TGTGCCAGCAGGAGCGGGGGTACCTACGAGCAGTACTTC.

The chain uses TRBV20-1 and TRBJ2-7; D might be TRBD1 or TRBD2, each matching 5 bases. Per the germline V gene, CDR1 is DFQATT and CDR2 is SNEGSKA (reference sequence). The V and J ends lost 4 bases and 3 bases respectively, with 10 bases between them. The CDR3 has 12 residues. The CDR3 DNA is TGCAGTGCTACGGGGCTGGACTACGAGCAGTACTTC. This gives the protein CSATGLDYEQYF.

This clonotype has more than one count but fewer than ten. In nucleotides, the CDR3 is TGCAGTGCTAGGCGACCGGGACTAGCGGGAGGACCTCCTAGGGACAATGAGCAGTTCTTC. Protein: CSARRPGLAGGPPRDNEQFF. This sequence joins TRBV20-1 and TRBJ2-1, with 15 bases aligning to TRBD2. Trimming at V came to 3 bases and at J to 5 bases, leaving 17 bases not matched to a gene. The length of the CDR3 is 20 residues. The germline V gene encodes CDR1 DFQATT and CDR2 SNEGSKA (reference sequence).